Listed below are T cell receptor beta chains from one sample, sequenced in a study of metastatic and nonmetastatic thyroid tumors. TCRdb reassembled clones from the PCR reads with MiXCR. This table has about 33,000 clones, roughly a sixth appearing once. Sequenced sample: blood. The receptors were sampled from a male donor with papillary thyroid cancer or a benign thyroid nodule (not recorded which). Some clones in this sample may be carry-over from other donors' samples. Both conserved end residues are part of each CDR3. A D gene is named only where the DNA matches it firmly. Clone size is given for some rows only: seen once, a few or many times, or a class if the clone is expanded.

>many|TRBJ2-7|TRBD1|TRBV7-9
CASSLVGQVYEQYF
TGTGCCAGCAGCTTAGTGGGACAGGTCTACGAGCAGTACTTC
>medium-sized|TRBJ2-1|.|TRBV6-5
CASSYRGAGNVNEQFF
TGTGCCAGCAGTTACAGAGGCGCAGGGAACGTCAATGAGCAGTTCTTC
>medium-sized|TRBJ2-7|.|TRBV27
CASSRGGEQYF
TGTGCCAGCAGCAGGGGTGGCGAGCAGTACTTC
>many|TRBJ1-6|.|TRBV10-3
CAISRDPNNSPLHF
TGTGCCATCAGTCGGGACCCAAATAATTCACCCCTCCACTTT
>few|TRBJ2-6|TRBD1|TRBV12-3/TRBV12-4
CASSRQGGGSGVNVLTF
TGTGCCAGCAGCCGACAGGGGGGCGGATCTGGGGTCAACGTCCTGACTTTC
>many|TRBJ2-7|TRBD2|TRBV27
CASSFSPGREGAYEQYF
TGTGCCAGCAGTTTCTCCCCTGGGCGGGAGGGAGCCTACGAGCAGTACTTC
>.|TRBJ2-1|TRBD2|TRBV28
CASRFSGRGYNEQFF
TGTGCCAGCAGATTTAGCGGGAGGGGGTACAATGAGCAGTTCTTC
>few|TRBJ1-5|.|TRBV27
CASSFHSNSNQPQHF
TGTGCCAGCAGTTTCCACAGTAATAGCAATCAGCCCCAGCATTTT
>many|TRBJ2-7|.|TRBV12-3/TRBV12-4
CASSDVGGIEEQYF
TGTGCCAGCAGTGACGTTGGGGGGATCGAGGAGCAGTACTTC
>many|TRBJ2-7|TRBD1|TRBV9
CASSVSGTGAYEQYF
TGTGCCAGCAGCGTATCCGGGACAGGGGCCTACGAGCAGTACTTC
>.|TRBJ2-5|TRBD1|TRBV13
CASRMGQGRETQYF
TGTGCCAGCAGGATGGGACAGGGGCGCGAGACCCAGTACTTC
>many|TRBJ2-6|.|TRBV3-1
CASSQDSFSGANVLTF
TGTGCCAGCAGCCAAGATTCCTTCTCTGGGGCCAACGTCCTGACTTTC
>.|TRBJ2-3|TRBD2|TRBV6-5
CAGSSLAESDTDTQYF
TGTGCCGGCAGTTCGCTAGCGGAAAGTGACACAGATACGCAGTATTTT
>.|TRBJ2-7|.|TRBV28
CASSFTGIIYEQYF
TGTGCCAGCAGTTTTACAGGGATAATCTACGAGCAGTACTTC
>once|TRBJ2-7|TRBD2|TRBV20-1
CSARRGGREQYF
TGCAGTGCTAGACGGGGGGGAAGGGAGCAGTACTTC
>.|TRBJ1-5|.|TRBV6-1
CASSDSGRNQPQHF
TGTGCCAGCAGTGATTCAGGGCGCAATCAGCCCCAGCATTTT
>medium-sized|TRBJ1-1|.|TRBV6-5
CASSYLQANTEAFF
TGTGCCAGCAGTTACCTACAGGCCAACACTGAAGCTTTCTTT
>many|TRBJ1-1|.|TRBV5-1
CASSPTGYTEAFF
TGCGCCAGCAGCCCCACAGGCTACACTGAAGCTTTCTTT
>.|TRBJ1-1|.|TRBV28
CASRGLWTEAFF
TGTGCCAGCAGGGGGCTCTGGACTGAAGCTTTCTTT
>.|TRBJ1-6|.|TRBV19
CASTHGHLNSPLHF
TGTGCCAGTACCCACGGACACCTCAATTCACCCCTCCACTTT
>many|TRBJ1-5|.|TRBV20-1
CSANLPQGGRYQPQHF
TGCAGTGCTAACCTCCCACAGGGTGGAAGGTATCAGCCTCAGCATTTT
>many|TRBJ2-3|.|TRBV6-4
CASSVSNGPSTDTQYF
TGTGCCAGCAGTGTTTCCAACGGGCCTAGCACAGATACGCAGTATTTT
>.|TRBJ2-3|TRBD1|TRBV6-6
CASSYGAQGRDTQYF
TGTGCCAGCAGTTACGGTGCACAGGGGCGGGATACGCAGTATTTT
>few|TRBJ2-7|.|TRBV19
CASSMADGSSYEQYF
TGTGCCAGTAGTATGGCCGACGGGAGTTCTTACGAGCAGTACTTC
>many|TRBJ2-7|.|TRBV4-3
CASSPYQRDTSVGYEQYF
TGCGCCAGCAGCCCCTACCAACGCGACACCTCCGTAGGGTACGAGCAGTACTTC
>.|TRBJ1-1|TRBD1|TRBV20-1
CSARDVGGTGLNTEAFF
TGCAGTGCTAGAGATGTAGGCGGGACAGGGCTAAACACTGAAGCTTTCTTT
>many|TRBJ2-1|.|TRBV11-3
CASSLATARYNEQFF
TGTGCCAGCAGCTTAGCGACAGCTAGATACAATGAGCAGTTCTTC
>many|TRBJ1-5|.|TRBV6-1
CASAQGYSNQPQHF
TGTGCCAGCGCCCAGGGGTATAGCAATCAGCCCCAGCATTTT
>few|TRBJ2-5|.|TRBV15
CATSTLARVEETQYF
TGTGCCACCAGCACTTTAGCGAGAGTCGAAGAGACCCAGTACTTC
>many|TRBJ2-7|.|TRBV6-5
CASSYGGQRHEQYF
TGTGCCAGCAGTTACGGGGGGCAGAGACACGAGCAGTACTTC
>.|TRBJ1-5|.|TRBV6-2/TRBV6-3
CASSYGAGNNHPQHF
TGCGCCAGCAGTTACGGGGCAGGTAACAATCATCCCCAGCATTTT
>many|TRBJ1-2|.|TRBV12-3/TRBV12-4
CASSPRTANVYGYTF
TGTGCCAGCAGTCCCCGGACGGCTAACGTCTATGGCTACACCTTC
>.|TRBJ2-5|TRBD2|TRBV7-6
CSSSFPGRGVQETQYF
TGTTCCAGCAGCTTTCCCGGGCGGGGGGTCCAAGAGACCCAGTACTTC
>few|TRBJ2-3|.|TRBV19
CASSIEGRDTDTQYF
TGTGCCAGTAGTATAGAAGGACGAGACACAGATACGCAGTATTTT
>many|TRBJ1-1|TRBD1|TRBV7-8
CASSLVPQGRTEAFF
TGTGCCAGCAGCTTAGTCCCACAGGGGAGGACTGAAGCTTTCTTT
>.|TRBJ2-7|TRBD1|TRBV4-2
CASSQDTGAYEQYF
TGTGCCAGCAGCCAAGATACAGGGGCCTACGAGCAGTACTTC
>many|TRBJ1-2|.|TRBV5-1
CASSLVQGKSLYGYTF
TGCGCCAGCAGCTTGGTGCAGGGGAAATCCCTCTATGGCTACACCTTC
>.|TRBJ2-6|TRBD1|TRBV11-2
CASSRDRPSSGANVLTF
TGTGCCAGCAGTCGGGACAGGCCTTCATCTGGGGCCAACGTCCTGACTTTC
>.|TRBJ1-2|.|TRBV10-3
CAIRPAGRDFNYGYTF
TGTGCCATCAGGCCGGCGGGCAGGGACTTTAACTATGGCTACACCTTC
>many|TRBJ1-4|.|TRBV6-1
CASSHFGTNEKLFF
TGTGCCAGCAGTCACTTCGGGACTAATGAAAAACTGTTTTTT
>few|TRBJ2-3|.|TRBV6-2/TRBV6-3
CASRRPGSHRYAVF
TGTGCCAGCAGAAGGCCGGGTTCTCACAGATACGCAGTATTT
>many|TRBJ1-2|TRBD1|TRBV20-1
CSARDNRGPNYGYTF
TGCAGTGCTAGAGATAATAGGGGGCCGAACTATGGCTACACCTTC
>.|TRBJ2-3|.|TRBV5-1
CASSLGQGSTFFSTDTQYF
TGCGCCAGCAGCTTGGGGCAGGGCTCCACTTTTTTTAGCACAGATACGCAGTATTTT
>.|TRBJ2-7|TRBD2|TRBV5-1
CASRPTSGRNERYF
TGCGCCAGCAGGCCCACCAGCGGGAGAAACGAGCGGTACTTC
>.|TRBJ1-1|.|TRBV18
CASSPGQGGPEAFF
TGTGCCAGCTCACCGGGGCAGGGAGGCCCTGAAGCTTTCTTT
>many|TRBJ1-6|.|TRBV28
CASSLVNNSPLHF
TGTGCCAGCAGTTTAGTTAATAATTCACCCCTCCACTTT
>.|TRBJ1-2|.|TRBV30
CAWSVRGNYGYTF
TGTGCCTGGAGTGTTAGGGGTAACTATGGCTACACCTTC
>.|TRBJ2-2|.|TRBV19
CASSFGVARELFF
TGTGCCAGCAGTTTCGGGGTGGCCAGGGAGCTGTTTTTT